Below are 6 T cell receptor beta chains sequenced from a single sample in a study of T cells after yellow fever vaccination. TCRdb redid the calling of the 5' RACE reads with MiXCR, one entry per CDR3 protein. The repertoire holds under 400,000 distinct CDR3 sequences, with more than 9% as singletons. The specimen comprised PBMCs, sampled on the day of the first yellow fever vaccination. The receptors were gathered from a man between 18 and 35 years old who received the YFV17D yellow fever vaccine.

There are a few counts of this clonotype. The V call is TRBV7-8, the J call TRBJ1-1, with D uncertain. The CDR3 runs to 14 residues. CDR1 and CDR2 (germline): SGHVS, FQNEAQ. V lost 1 base to trimming and J lost 4 bases, with 10 bases between them. This CDR3 reads CASSLGQVRTEAFF. For the CDR3, the DNA is TGTGCCAGCAGCTTAGGTCAGGTTCGCACTGAAGCTTTCTTT.

In its sample, this clonotype was seen a few times. The chain joins TRBV15 to TRBJ2-1; D is undetermined. The CDR3 totals 14 residues. Trimming removed 0 bases at V and 6 bases at J, with 9 bases between. Germline CDR1 LNHNV, CDR2 YYDKDF (reference sequence). As DNA, the CDR3 is TGTGCCACCAGCAGAGATTCGGTGGGCAATGAGCAGTTCTTC. As protein: CATSRDSVGNEQFF.

This clonotype was detected only a few times. The chain has TRBV11-2 and TRBJ2-7, with D unresolved. From germline, CDR1 is SGHAT and CDR2 FQNNGV. The CDR3 spans 14 residues. Trimming shortened V by 0 bases and J by 0 bases, and 6 bases separated the two germline ends. The CDR3 sequence: CASSLDHGSYEQYV. Written as DNA, the CDR3 is TGTGCCAGCAGCTTAGATCATGGCTCCTACGAGCAGTACGTC.

There are many counts of this clonotype. The chain recombines TRBV6-6 with TRBJ1-5, with unresolved D. The CDR3 runs to 12 residues. CDR1 and CDR2 (germline): MNHNY, SVGAGI (reference sequence). Trimming pared 6 bases from V and 5 bases from J, leaving 8 bases between. The CDR3 loop reads CASSRIDQPQHF. Here the CDR3 DNA reads TGTGCCAGCAGCAGAATAGATCAGCCCCAGCATTTT.

The chain joins TRBV20-1 to TRBJ2-3, with TRBD2 identical over 8 bases. Germline loops: CDR1 DFQATT, CDR2 SNEGSKA (reference sequence). This CDR3 contains 14 residues. Trimming at V came to 6 bases and at J to 4 bases, leaving 9 bases not matched to a gene. The CDR3 nucleotides read TGCAGTGCCCCCGTTCGGGGGGGACCAGATACGCAGTATTTT. Protein: CSAPVRGGPDTQYF.

In its sample, this clonotype was seen many times. The chain uses TRBV19 and TRBJ2-1; D uncertain. Germline V gene data show CDR1 as LNHDA and CDR2 as SQIVND (reference sequence). The V end was cut by 0 bases, the J end by 15 bases, with 15 bases between. The CDR3 loop spans 13 amino acids. The CDR3 DNA is TGTGCCAGTAGTATAGACGGGCGACTGGAGAGGTTCTTC. It codes for CASSIDGRLERFF.